These T cell receptor beta chains were read from a single sample in a study of Ad26.COV2.S vaccination and SARS-CoV-2 variants. Produced via immunoSEQ multiplex PCR; TCRdb's table is partial and in-frame only. The data contain about 370,000 clones, approximately 89% of them seen just once; the ten biggest clones take up under 2%. This material consisted of peripheral blood, taken in a trial of Ad26.COV2.S vaccine versus placebo. These receptors were taken from a person aged 18 to 65 who received the Ad26.COV2.S COVID-19 vaccine or a placebo. The CDR3 runs from the conserved cysteine through the conserved F or W. Fields, in order: CDR3 DNA, CDR3 protein, clone size, D gene, V gene, J gene. The D gene is left open where the match is weak. Clone size, where shown, is once, few, many, or a class for clones that have expanded.

DNA: TGTGCCAGCAGCTTAAGAGGGACAGGTTCCTACGAGCAGTACTTC
CDR3: CASSLRGTGSYEQYF
size: few
D: TRBD1
V: TRBV7-2
J: TRBJ2-7

DNA: TGTGCCTGGAGCCTTTCCTACGCGCATCAGCCCCAGCATTTT
CDR3: CAWSLSYAHQPQHF
size: once
D: -
V: TRBV30
J: TRBJ1-5

DNA: TGTGCCAGCAGCCAAGAGGGACAATGGGCGTGGGATGAGCAGTTCTTC
CDR3: CASSQEGQWAWDEQFF
size: -
D: -
V: TRBV3-1/TRBV3-2
J: TRBJ2-1

DNA: TGTGCCAGCAGTTTGCTTAACTACGAGCAGTACTTC
CDR3: CASSLLNYEQYF
size: -
D: -
V: TRBV28
J: TRBJ2-7

DNA: TGTGCCAGCAGCCAAGATAGGCTAGCGGGGCTTCAGTTCTTC
CDR3: CASSQDRLAGLQFF
size: -
D: TRBD2
V: TRBV4-2
J: TRBJ2-1

DNA: TGTGCCAGCAGTTTGGGACAGGGGAGCACAGATACGCAGTATTTT
CDR3: CASSLGQGSTDTQYF
size: once
D: TRBD1
V: TRBV27
J: TRBJ2-3

DNA: TGTGCCAGCAGCAGAGGACAGGGGATTTTCACAGATACGCAGTATTTT
CDR3: CASSRGQGIFTDTQYF
size: -
D: TRBD1
V: TRBV5-4
J: TRBJ2-3

DNA: TGTGCCAGTTCGGTAGCGGGAGAGGTCGCCGGGGAGCTGTTTTTT
CDR3: CASSVAGEVAGELFF
size: -
D: TRBD2
V: TRBV19
J: TRBJ2-2

DNA: TGTGCCAGCAGTCCCCGGACAGGGGCTGGAAACACCATATATTTT
CDR3: CASSPRTGAGNTIYF
size: -
D: TRBD1
V: TRBV6-5
J: TRBJ1-3

DNA: TGTGCCAGCAGTTTATTAGCGGGAGGGCCCTACGAGCAGTACTTC
CDR3: CASSLLAGGPYEQYF
size: few
D: TRBD2
V: TRBV27
J: TRBJ2-7

DNA: TGTGCCAGCAGCTTAGTACAGGGGGCCCACTATGGCTACACCTTC
CDR3: CASSLVQGAHYGYTF
size: -
D: TRBD1
V: TRBV7-9
J: TRBJ1-2

DNA: TGCAGCGTTGGGCGGGGCGGGAGTTGGTCAGATACGCAGTATTTT
CDR3: CSVGRGGSWSDTQYF
size: -
D: TRBD2
V: TRBV29-1
J: TRBJ2-3

DNA: TGTGCCAGCAGCACTTTACAGGGTGGAAAACTGTTTTTT
CDR3: CASSTLQGGKLFF
size: -
D: -
V: TRBV7-2
J: TRBJ1-4

DNA: TGTGCCAGCTCACGTCCCTTGAAGACCATCCACAATGAGCAGTTCTTC
CDR3: CASSRPLKTIHNEQFF
size: -
D: -
V: TRBV18
J: TRBJ2-1

DNA: TGCGCCAGCAGCCCACAACCGACTAGCGGCAATGAGCAGTTCTTC
CDR3: CASSPQPTSGNEQFF
size: -
D: TRBD2
V: TRBV5-1
J: TRBJ2-1

DNA: TGTGCCAGCAGTAACTCCCCGGAGGGTGAGCAGTTCTTC
CDR3: CASSNSPEGEQFF
size: few
D: -
V: TRBV6-6
J: TRBJ2-1

DNA: TGTGCCAGCAGCTTAGCGTCCGGGTCCTGGAGGGGAGTCGAGCAGTACTTC
CDR3: CASSLASGSWRGVEQYF
size: -
D: -
V: TRBV7-9
J: TRBJ2-7

DNA: TGTGCCAGCAGTTTTCGGACAGGGGTTTACGAGCAGTACTTC
CDR3: CASSFRTGVYEQYF
size: -
D: TRBD1
V: TRBV27
J: TRBJ2-7

DNA: TGTGCCAGCAGCTTAGTTGGGGGGGACTATGGCTACACCTTC
CDR3: CASSLVGGDYGYTF
size: -
D: -
V: TRBV11-3
J: TRBJ1-2

DNA: TGTGCCAGTAGTGTGGGACTAGCGGGAAGTCGGTTGGGCAATGAGCAGTTCTTC
CDR3: CASSVGLAGSRLGNEQFF
size: once
D: TRBD2
V: TRBV19
J: TRBJ2-1

DNA: TGTGCCAGCTCGCCCTTTGGCGACGAGCAGTACTTC
CDR3: CASSPFGDEQYF
size: -
D: -
V: TRBV18
J: TRBJ2-7

DNA: TGTGCCAGCAGTGTACGTAGCGGTAGCTCCTACGAGCAGTACTTC
CDR3: CASSVRSGSSYEQYF
size: -
D: -
V: TRBV2
J: TRBJ2-7

DNA: TGTGCCAGCAGCGGAGGCAGGGGACAGGGAAACACCGGGGAGCTGTTTTTT
CDR3: CASSGGRGQGNTGELFF
size: -
D: TRBD1
V: TRBV7-9
J: TRBJ2-2

DNA: TGTGCCATCAGTGCCGAAAGCAGGGGGACAAACACTGAAGCTTTCTTT
CDR3: CAISAESRGTNTEAFF
size: once
D: TRBD1
V: TRBV10-3
J: TRBJ1-1

DNA: TGCGCCAGCAGCTTGGCACAGGGGGCAGGGGAGCAGTACTTC
CDR3: CASSLAQGAGEQYF
size: -
D: TRBD1
V: TRBV5-1
J: TRBJ2-7

DNA: TGTGCCTGGAGGGGATCCGGGGGGAAACTGTTTTTT
CDR3: CAWRGSGGKLFF
size: -
D: -
V: TRBV30
J: TRBJ1-4

DNA: TGTGCCAGTAGTAGGTCCCCTCGGAACACCATATATTTT
CDR3: CASSRSPRNTIYF
size: -
D: -
V: TRBV19
J: TRBJ1-3

DNA: TGTGCCTGGAAGTGGTTAGGCGGGACGGGTTATGATGAGCAGTTCTTC
CDR3: CAWKWLGGTGYDEQFF
size: -
D: -
V: TRBV30
J: TRBJ2-1

DNA: TGTGCCTGGAGGTGGGCTGGCGGATGGACTGAAGCTTTCTTT
CDR3: CAWRWAGGWTEAFF
size: once
D: -
V: TRBV30
J: TRBJ1-1

DNA: TGCAGCGTTGAGGGTGCCCTAAGGGGAGATACGCAGTATTTT
CDR3: CSVEGALRGDTQYF
size: -
D: -
V: TRBV29-1
J: TRBJ2-3

DNA: TGTGCCAGCAGCTTAGGACTAGCGGGAGAGTACGAGCAGTACTTC
CDR3: CASSLGLAGEYEQYF
size: -
D: TRBD2
V: TRBV7-8
J: TRBJ2-7

DNA: TGTGCCATCAGTGATCAGGACAGGGGCAATGAGCAGTTCTTC
CDR3: CAISDQDRGNEQFF
size: -
D: TRBD1
V: TRBV10-3
J: TRBJ2-1

DNA: TGTGCCAGCAGAGCACCGGGACTACAAGAAGTATACTTC
CDR3: CASRAPGLQEVYF
size: -
D: TRBD2
V: TRBV6-5
J: TRBJ2-5

DNA: TGTGCCAGCAGCTTAGAGCGAGCGGGAGCATACGAGCAGTACTTC
CDR3: CASSLERAGAYEQYF
size: -
D: TRBD2
V: TRBV7-8
J: TRBJ2-7

DNA: TGTGCCAGCAGCTTGGGGACTAGCGGGAGGTTACCCTACGAGCAGTACTTC
CDR3: CASSLGTSGRLPYEQYF
size: -
D: TRBD2
V: TRBV5-4
J: TRBJ2-7

DNA: TGTGCCAGCAGCCAAGTCGCTAGCGGTGCGGAGACCCAGTACTTC
CDR3: CASSQVASGAETQYF
size: many
D: TRBD2
V: TRBV3-1/TRBV3-2
J: TRBJ2-5

DNA: TGTGCCAGCAGTAACGGGGCCCAGCCTGAAGCTTTCTTT
CDR3: CASSNGAQPEAFF
size: -
D: -
V: TRBV6-6
J: TRBJ1-1

DNA: TGCGCCAGCAGCCGACTAGCGGGAGTCGACGAGCAGTACTTC
CDR3: CASSRLAGVDEQYF
size: -
D: TRBD2
V: TRBV4-1
J: TRBJ2-7

DNA: TGTGCCAGCACACCGACAGAGGGGGGCTACGAGCAGTACTTC
CDR3: CASTPTEGGYEQYF
size: -
D: -
V: TRBV9
J: TRBJ2-7

DNA: TGTGCCAGCAGCATCCCGGGTAGCGGCTACACCTTC
CDR3: CASSIPGSGYTF
size: -
D: -
V: TRBV21-1
J: TRBJ1-2

DNA: TGTGCCAGCAGCCGCGACAGGAACTATGGCTACACCTTC
CDR3: CASSRDRNYGYTF
size: -
D: -
V: TRBV12-3/TRBV12-4
J: TRBJ1-2

DNA: TGCGCCAGCAGCCAAGAAATGGGTGGGTTTTATGAGCAGTTCTTC
CDR3: CASSQEMGGFYEQFF
size: -
D: -
V: TRBV4-1
J: TRBJ2-1

DNA: TGCGCCAGCAGCATGAGCGCCAGCACAACTAATGAAAAACTGTTTTTT
CDR3: CASSMSASTTNEKLFF
size: -
D: -
V: TRBV5-1
J: TRBJ1-4

DNA: TGCGCCAGCAGACCCGTTACGGGAGGTGGCTACACCTTC
CDR3: CASRPVTGGGYTF
size: -
D: -
V: TRBV5-1
J: TRBJ1-2

DNA: TGTGCCAGCAACCCAAAGACCATTTACAATGAGCAGTTCTTC
CDR3: CASNPKTIYNEQFF
size: -
D: -
V: TRBV2
J: TRBJ2-1

DNA: TGCGCCAGCAGCCTCACAGGGGGCATGAACACTGAAGCTTTCTTT
CDR3: CASSLTGGMNTEAFF
size: -
D: TRBD1
V: TRBV5-1
J: TRBJ1-1

DNA: TGTGCCAGCAGCTTCTGGCAGGGGACTCAGCCCCAGCATTTT
CDR3: CASSFWQGTQPQHF
size: once
D: -
V: TRBV7-2
J: TRBJ1-5

DNA: TGCAGCGTTGAGACTCAGGGGGGTGGCAACTATGGCTACACCTTC
CDR3: CSVETQGGGNYGYTF
size: -
D: TRBD1
V: TRBV29-1
J: TRBJ1-2

DNA: TGTGCCACCAGCAGAGTTCCGGGGTGGACTGAAGCTTTCTTT
CDR3: CATSRVPGWTEAFF
size: -
D: -
V: TRBV15
J: TRBJ1-1

DNA: TGTGCCAGTAGTATAGAGCAGGGACGTAATCAGCCCCAGCATTTT
CDR3: CASSIEQGRNQPQHF
size: -
D: -
V: TRBV19
J: TRBJ1-5

DNA: TGTGCCAGAAGCTTGGAGGGACTGCCCTACGAGCAGTACTTC
CDR3: CARSLEGLPYEQYF
size: -
D: -
V: TRBV5-3
J: TRBJ2-7

DNA: TGTGCCAGCAGTACACAGGGCAACTATGGCTACACCTTC
CDR3: CASSTQGNYGYTF
size: once
D: -
V: TRBV6-5
J: TRBJ1-2

DNA: TGTGCCAGCAGCCCGACAGGGGGCGCAACCGGGGAGCTGTTTTTT
CDR3: CASSPTGGATGELFF
size: -
D: TRBD1
V: TRBV7-3
J: TRBJ2-2

DNA: TGCGCCAGCAGCTTGGCTACAGGTAACACTGAAGCTTTCTTT
CDR3: CASSLATGNTEAFF
size: -
D: -
V: TRBV5-1
J: TRBJ1-1

DNA: TGTGCCAGCAGCTTAGGTGGCGTGGCGTCCAATGAGCAGTTCTTC
CDR3: CASSLGGVASNEQFF
size: -
D: -
V: TRBV7-2
J: TRBJ2-1